This T cell receptor (beta chain) appears in the sequencing data of a study of blood T cell repertoires in COVID-19. Clones were sequenced by immunoSEQ multiplex PCR, and TCRdb holds only the in-frame ones, with some missing. The data contain under 120,000 clones, 69% of them singletons. V gave up 5 bases and J gave up 0 bases; unmatched junction bases: 10. The germline gives CDR1 SGHRS, CDR2 YFSETQ. The length of the CDR3 is 17 residues. The sample comprised peripheral blood. This sequence originates from a man older than 75 with acute or convalescent COVID-19. The V gene is TRBV5-1, the J gene TRBJ2-1; 8 bases are shared with TRBD2. The CDR3 is CASSITSGGYSYNEQFF. The CDR3 nucleotides read TGCGCCAGCAGTATTACTAGCGGTGGGTACTCCTACAATGAGCAGTTCTTC. The full variable domain, with the rest looked up from reference TRBV5-1 and TRBJ2-1, is KAGVTQTPRYLIKTRGQQVTLSCSPISGHRSVSWYQQTPGQGLQFLFEYFSETQRNKGNFPGRFSGRQFSNSRSEMNVSTLELGDSALYLCASSITSGGYSYNEQFFGPGTRLTVL.